This TCR beta chain came from a study of cytomegalovirus exposure and HLA in healthy donors (dated by TCRdb to about 2017). In the study overall: An earlier analysis of several hundred of the donors reported 250 to 350 Gb of sequence data and 117 million unique TCR beta sequences from 150 million to 200 million T cells. An early release that covered some 630 HLA-typed donors contained approximately 300 gigabases of sequencing data and roughly 84 million unique TCR sequences. Among the roughly 390 genotyped donors, approximately 76% belonged to the genetic ancestry cluster associated with self-reported Caucasian donors. The study aimed to test whether signatures of past pathogen exposure could be identified by cataloging public T cell receptors. The T cell repertoires of some 700 subjects were profiled by immunosequencing and related to cytomegalovirus serostatus. A separate validation cohort of 100 to 150 different subjects was used in addition to the roughly 670-subject first cohort. The study combined high-throughput TCR immunosequencing, statistical association of individual TCRs with disease status, and machine learning to predict cytomegalovirus infection status. To study patterns of TCR occurrence, a later analysis re-analyzed previously published TCR beta repertoires from 666 donors and added high-resolution HLA genotyping. The later analysis used no new phenotypic data to find candidate immune exposures, relying instead on TCR beta sequences and their occurrence across donors. An earlier analysis of a few hundred of the donors applied high-throughput TCR beta sequencing to assess whether each TCR beta V gene segment acted as functional or pseudogenic. Donor age, sex, ethnicity and CMV serostatus were compiled together with the repertoire data. A later genetic analysis took genome-wide SNP genotypes for about 65% of the 666 donors and used that subset as a discovery cohort. Every repertoire in the discovery cohort had been generated on one and the same sequencing platform. Both class I and class II loci were covered by HLA typing, at four-digit resolution. Typing coverage differed by locus: A, B, C, DRB1 and DQB1 were typed in roughly 620-640 donors, DQA1 in roughly 510, DPA1 in around 600, and DPB1 in approximately 450. Roughly five DR-DQ haplotypes were handled as single units for association and clustering, since linkage in the cohort was strong. Among around 400 genotyped donors of the cohort, an average of about 240,000 unique TCR beta nucleotide sequences were sequenced per donor, roughly 20% of them non-productive.

The CDR3 goes from the cysteine to the phenylalanine over 14 residues. The sequence is cut down to CDR3 DNA, 42 bases in frame from base 1. From the germline V gene, CDR1 is SGHDN and CDR2 is FVKESK. Trimming costs V 5 bases and J 5 bases, and their ends lie 15 bases apart. A remark on this clone: The target of this receptor is not known. One base away there is no much larger clone; base qualities are not given.

The cohort was made up of hundreds of healthy bone marrow donors. All cohort members were sampled while nominally healthy, although unrecorded immune exposures were likely present. The donor was CMV seropositive and belonged to the group of 250 to 300 seropositive cohort members. Each donor provided a peripheral blood sample, and peripheral blood mononuclear cells were used for TCR beta sequencing. The Qiagen DNeasy Blood Extraction Kit was used to extract genomic DNA from the blood cell samples. Study-level results and caveats: Most TCR sequences were observed very rarely across donors, whereas some public TCRs were present in many individuals. Because some donors lacked HLA typing at each locus, the association tests relied only on the typed subset. According to a later genetic analysis, donors in an Asian-associated ancestry cluster had fewer N-insertions in productive TCRs than the roughly 700-donor mean. Strong co-occurrence of HLA alleles, especially DR and DQ, made assigning TCR associations to individual alleles difficult. The only immune exposure information available for the cohort was CMV serostatus. The study gave a list of 150 to 200 TCR beta chains associated with cytomegalovirus. According to a later analysis, parvovirus B19, influenza, CMV and Epstein-Barr virus appeared linked to several top co-occurrence clusters. In an earlier analysis of some 550 of the donors, most TCR beta V segments were observed in productive rearrangements about 87% or about 30% of the time, broadly matching IMGT annotations. A cluster of highly shared sequence variants was judged likely to be a technical artifact of the sequencing pipeline. In both the original and validation cohorts, the classifier was reported to diagnose cytomegalovirus status with high specificity and sensitivity. Sequencing depth was assumed to be roughly uniform across donors in the presence/absence analyses, though that assumption may not hold. According to a later analysis, most CMV-associated TCR beta chains appeared to be HLA-restricted, and the HLA associations seemed to be driven largely by CMV exposure. A further reported finding was that TCR beta sequences accurately predicted the HLA-A and HLA-B alleles for most subjects in the first cohort. Linkage disequilibrium might explain the correlated functional status among segregating V segments, but an unknown experimental factor could not be ruled out. In vitro tests confirmed that a few of the cytomegalovirus-associated TCR beta chains recognize cytomegalovirus antigens. In a later analysis, HLA-associated TCR beta chains showed more clonal expansion and lower generation probabilities than non-associated chains that were equally common. In a later genetic analysis, a missense DCLRE1C variant was associated with V-gene and J-gene trimming of TCR beta chains, and the association was replicated in an independent cohort. Because the 87-base-pair reads could not distinguish some IMGT-functional V segments, including TRBV6-2 and TRBV6-3, those segments were excluded. At a false discovery rate of 0.05, a later analysis linked about 16,000 TCR beta sequences to specific HLA alleles. In this cohort, only TCR beta chains were sequenced, and detectable features were limited by the absence of alpha or paired-chain data. The authors suggested that the approach could potentially be generalized to other disease states and immunological phenotypes. The earlier analysis of about 600 of the donors excluded fewer than 20 rarely observed V segments, including chromosome 9 orphons, because counts were too low. In a later analysis, the rate of TCR association differed among HLA loci, with DRB1 alleles having the most associated TCRs and HLA-C alleles having the fewest.

The method behind the library was the immunoSEQ multiplex PCR assay. The multiplex PCR relied on a mix of 60 forward primers for TCR Vbeta segments and 13 reverse primers for TCR Jbeta segments. A multiplex PCR assay on genomic DNA amplified the CDR3 region of rearranged TCR beta genes. On the Illumina HiSeq System, the amplified TCR beta libraries were sequenced as 87-base-pair reads. Turning to the authors' computational methods: A later analysis counted approximately 76 million unique TCR beta chains across the 666 repertoires, and some 11 million of these chains were shared by at least two donors. Raw reads were error-corrected and collapsed into unique sequences by a nearest-neighbor algorithm in which closely related sequences were merged to remove PCR and sequencing errors. V, D and J gene segments were assigned by aligning CDR3 sequences to IMGT reference sequences. For a sequence to be retained, at least a six-nucleotide match to both a V gene segment and a J gene segment was required. A rearrangement was called productive if the CDR3 had no stop codons and remained in frame with V and J, and every other rearrangement was called non-productive. CDR3 was defined according to IMGT convention as the region running from the second conserved V-encoded cysteine to the conserved J-encoded phenylalanine. The earlier analysis of 500 to 650 of the donors excluded any sequence lacking an unambiguous match to a single V gene segment. In an earlier analysis of approximately 610 of the donors, V segments were called functional above 56.7% productive rearrangements and were called segregating when the between-donor standard deviation exceeded 5%. To diagnose cytomegalovirus status from the catalog of TCR beta chain sequences, a statistical classification framework was built. In a later analysis, V and J genes were assigned by comparing TCR nucleotide sequences against IMGT/GENE-DB human TR gene sequences. The TCRdist pipeline was used in a later analysis to assign CDR3 sequences and most-parsimonious VDJ recombination scenarios. In a later analysis, each TCR beta chain was defined by its CDR3 amino acid sequence together with its V-gene family, and reads without a unique V-gene family were excluded. In a later analysis, around 650 highly shared, low-generation-probability nucleotide sequences were removed to address suspected cross-contamination and a sequencing artifact. In a later analysis, a clonal expansion index for each public chain was calculated from normalized within-repertoire ranks of inferred template counts. In a later analysis, generation probabilities were computed with a VDJ recombination model fitted to out-of-frame rearrangements, and the resulting probabilities were checked against IGoR. In a later analysis, hypergeometric tests were used to score TCR-TCR, TCR-HLA and TCR-CMV co-occurrence, with a repertoire-size bias correction applied to TCR pairs. A later analysis estimated false discovery rates by permuting HLA or CMV assignments 20 times. A later analysis grouped co-occurring TCRs with DBSCAN, adding TCRdist sequence similarity when clustering within HLA-allele-positive subsets. Repertoires with fewer than 30,000 or more than 120,000 public chains, plus five repertoires with anomalous nucleotide sharing, were excluded from co-occurrence clustering. This immuneACCESS table, as held by TCRdb, lists in-frame sequences with V and J called but not all clones. Of the missing ones, under half trace to an unresolved V gene in checked studies; the others have no known cause. V and J calls and clone size follow that table, whereas D and trimming were derived from the DNA. This sample comprises more than 90,000 clones, around 81% of them detected only once. Roughly 4% of the sample comes from the top ten.

The sequence derives from a woman aged 70-85 years in good health and CMV-seropositive. Sample: PBMCs. Recombination joined TRBV14 with TRBJ2-5, with TRBD1 as a weak D call on 6 bases. The CDR3 protein sequence reads: CASSRKDSWETQYF. The DNA is TGTGCCAGCAGCAGGAAGGACAGTTGGGAGACCCAGTACTTC.